This TCR beta chain emerged from a study of human T cells and chemical hapten exposure. Regarding time point: patch test 3, about 24 weeks after DPC sensitization. Documented treatment: therapeutic diphenylcyclopropenone sensitization with weekly scalp DPC. One entry per CDR3 protein, called by TCRdb with MiXCR from the RACE reads. The data contain about 160,000 distinct CDR3 sequences, roughly 25% of them seen just once; the ten biggest clones take up under 2.5%. The receptor's source is a woman aged 18-29 years with alopecia areata. Some clones in this sample may be carry-over from other donors' samples. Source: whole blood, taken in connection with sensitization to the hapten diphenylcyclopropenone (DPC).

CDR3 bases: TGTGCCAGCAGCCCCGGGACATTAACCGGGGAGCTGTTTTTT. It specifies CASSPGTLTGELFF. J is TRBJ2-2 and V is TRBV7-3; tentative D call: TRBD1 (6 bases). This CDR3 comprises 14 residues. The germline CDR1 and CDR2 sequences are SGHTA and FQGTGA. V was shortened by 5 bases and J by 5 bases, with 12 bases between the two germline ends.